This T cell receptor beta chain appears in the sequencing data of a study of circulating and synovial CD4+ cells in juvenile arthritis. Overall study results and limits: Diversity here was lower than in bulk blood CD4 cells. Overlap with synovium rose as more T cells were sequenced.

Details on this clone: The target antigen is unknown.

V was clipped by 6 bases and J by 3 bases; unmatched bases: 13. The CDR3 totals 16 residues. Per the germline V gene, CDR1 is MDHEN and CDR2 is SYDVKM. Patients with active juvenile idiopathic arthritis donated these samples. Method: immunoSEQ multiplex PCR; TCRdb's copy keeps in-frame clones and lacks some. The repertoire has about 32,000 clones, around 93% of them found once; the top ten carry 2.5% to 3%. Sequenced material: CD4+ T cells from blood. The TCR comes from a human donor with juvenile idiopathic arthritis. The V gene is TRBV28, the J gene TRBJ1-2; 7 nucleotides agree with TRBD1. The chain's CDR3 is CASRYRTGWSHYGYTF. The CDR3 nucleotides read TGTGCCAGCAGATACCGGACAGGTTGGAGTCACTATGGCTACACCTTC.